The 31 T cell receptor beta chains below all came from one sample that was sequenced in a study of glioma-infiltrating T cells after dendritic cell vaccination (dated by TCRdb to between 2015 and 2016). Library generation was performed with the immunoSEQ multiplex PCR assay. TCRdb re-hosts the immuneACCESS table, in-frame sequences only. Its copies lack some clones; in the studies checked, an unresolved V gene accounts for under half of them, and the cause for the rest is not known. The sample includes under 130,000 clones, with roughly 79% observed a single time. About an eighth of the sample comes from the top ten. The material sequenced was blood, taken before dendritic cell vaccination. The receptor source for this set is a human donor with glioblastoma.

A single count supports this clone. V is TRBV4-1 and J is TRBJ1-5, with TRBD1 matching over 9 bases. CDR1 and CDR2 from the germline V gene are MGHRA and YSYEKL. The CDR3 runs 17 residues. After removal of 1 base from V and 5 bases from J, the junction contained 9 bases not matched to a gene. CDR3 sequence (DNA): TGCGCCAGCAGCCAAGCACTTGGCTGGACAGGGGATCAGCCCCAGCATTTT. As protein: CASSQALGWTGDQPQHF.

Only one count was recorded for this clone. The J gene is TRBJ2-7, the V gene TRBV2, with 7 bases matching TRBD2. Trimming took 1 base from V and 6 from J; bases not matched to a gene: 9. The CDR3 spans 15 residues. Germline V gene data show CDR1 as SNHLY and CDR2 as FYNNEI. In nucleotides, the CDR3 is TGTGCCAGCAGTGAAGTCCAGGGACTACAGGCCGAGCAGTACTTC. Translating gives CASSEVQGLQAEQYF. Based on the CDR3 plus reference TRBV2 and TRBJ2-7, the full variable domain is EPEVTQTPSHQVTQMGQEVILRCVPISNHLYFYWYRQILGQKVEFLVSFYNNEISEKSEIFDDQFSVERPDGSNFTLKIRSTKLEDSAMYFCASSEVQGLQAEQYFGPGTRLTVT.

The chain links TRBV5-4 to TRBJ1-4, with D perhaps TRBD1 (6 bases). The germline CDR1 and CDR2 sequences are SGHNT and YYREEE (reference sequence). V lost 1 base, J lost 6 bases, and 22 bases lay in between. This CDR3 region has 18 residues. The CDR3 nucleotides are TGTGCCAGCAGCTTGACAGTGCTTAAAGGGGGAAGGGATGAAAAACTGTTTTTT. Protein sequence: CASSLTVLKGGRDEKLFF.

This sequence joins TRBV5-1 and TRBJ1-2; TRBD1 matches 8 bases. CDR1 and CDR2 from the germline V gene are SGHRS and YFSETQ. After removal of 1 base from V and 7 bases from J, the junction contained 6 bases not matched to a gene. This CDR3 contains 14 residues. The CDR3 here is CASSLSQGASGYTF. In DNA form, the CDR3 reads TGCGCCAGCAGCTTGAGCCAGGGGGCTTCTGGCTACACCTTC.

The chain links TRBV19 to TRBJ1-5; 9 nucleotides agree with TRBD1. CDR1 is LNHDA, CDR2 SQIVND, per germline (reference sequence). The V and J ends lost 7 bases and 3 bases, in that order; junction bases with no gene match: 7. CDR3 size: 15 residues. CDR3 sequence (DNA): TGTGCCAGTACCTGGGACAGGGATGTCAATCAGCCCCAGCATTTT. Translated: CASTWDRDVNQPQHF.

The chain links TRBV27 to TRBJ1-5, with D perhaps TRBD1 (5 bases). This CDR3 region has 18 residues. Germline loops: CDR1 MNHEY, CDR2 SMNVEV (reference sequence). The V gene lost 2 bases and the J gene lost 0 bases, with 17 bases spanning the gap. The CDR3 protein is CASSLRTPSRDSNQPQHF. In DNA, the CDR3 is TGTGCCAGCAGTTTACGGACCCCCAGCAGGGATAGCAATCAGCCCCAGCATTTT.

CDR3 residues: CASSEETQHYGYTF. The CDR3 DNA reads as TGTGCCAGCAGTGAAGAAACACAGCACTATGGCTACACCTTC. The gene calls are TRBV6-1 and TRBJ1-2; D unresolved. V was trimmed by 1 base and J by 3 bases, leaving 9 bases between them. This CDR3 has 14 amino acids. The germline V gene has CDR1 MNHNS and CDR2 SASEGT.

The chain has TRBV7-3 and TRBJ2-1, with no clear D. Germline V gene data show CDR1 as SGHTA and CDR2 as FQGTGA. The CDR3 totals 13 residues. The V gene lost 4 bases and the J gene lost 7 bases, with 11 bases spanning the gap. CDR3 sequence reads: CASSSPGGNEQFF. CDR3 coding DNA: TGTGCCAGCAGCTCCCCGGGTGGTAATGAGCAGTTCTTC.

This chain connects TRBV19 to TRBJ1-2; D is perhaps TRBD1 (5 bases). The CDR3 is made up of 19 amino acids. Germline V gene sequence: CDR1 LNHDA, CDR2 SQIVND (reference sequence). Trimming cost V 9 bases and J 8 bases, with 37 bases left between them. CDR3 in amino acids: CARGRRRGPNYGYTRGYTF. The CDR3 nucleotides are TGTGCCAGAGGACGACGGAGGGGACCCAACTATGGCTACACCAGGGGCTACACCTTC. The entire variable domain, with the rest obtained from reference TRBV19 and TRBJ1-2, is as follows: DGGITQSPKYLFRKEGQNVTLSCEQNLNHDAMYWYRQDPGQGLRLIYYSQIVNDFQKGDIAEGYSVSREKKESFPLTVTSAQKNPTAFYLCARGRRRGPNYGYTRGYTFGSGTRLTVV.

The V call is TRBV11-2, the J call TRBJ2-1, with TRBD1 as a possible D gene (5 bases). The CDR3 covers 17 residues. From germline, CDR1 is SGHAT and CDR2 FQNNGV. With 4 bases removed from V and 3 bases from J, the gap between germline ends came to 19 bases. The CDR3 coding sequence is TGTGCCAGCAGCTCCACAAGGGGCTTGGTGAACTACAATGAGCAGTTCTTC. This encodes CASSSTRGLVNYNEQFF.

This chain joins TRBV5-1 and TRBJ2-3, with a possible D match to TRBD2 (5 bases). V lost 5 bases and J lost 0, with 16 bases in between. Germline loops: CDR1 SGHRS, CDR2 YFSETQ. The length of the CDR3 is 16 residues. The CDR3 is CASRAGGAFSTDTQYF. The CDR3 region has the DNA TGCGCCAGCAGGGCGGGTGGAGCCTTTAGCACAGATACGCAGTATTTT.

V is TRBV5-4 and J is TRBJ2-7; 7 nucleotides align to TRBD1. Unmatched junction bases numbered 13, after V lost 3 bases and J lost 4 bases. This CDR3 region has 16 residues. CDR1 and CDR2 (germline): SGHNT, YYREEE (reference sequence). The CDR3, as DNA: TGTGCCAGCAGCTCACTTACAAGGGACAGTAGTTACGAGCAGTACTTC. It specifies CASSSLTRDSSYEQYF. The full variable domain, its missing parts supplied by reference TRBV5-4 and TRBJ2-7, is ETGVTQSPTHLIKTRGQQVTLRCSSQSGHNTVSWYQQALGQGPQFIFQYYREEENGRGNFPPRFSGLQFPNYSSELNVNALELDDSALYLCASSSLTRDSSYEQYFGPGTRLTVT.

The chain recombines TRBV5-1 with TRBJ2-7; perhaps TRBD2 as D (5 bases). The CDR3 length is 16 residues. V lost 0 bases to trimming and J lost 3 bases, with 16 bases between them. CDR1 and CDR2 (germline): SGHRS, YFSETQ. The CDR3 sequence is CASSLGVGDPGYEQYF. The CDR3, as DNA: TGCGCCAGCAGCTTGGGCGTGGGAGACCCTGGCTACGAGCAGTACTTC.

The genes are TRBV6-5 and TRBJ1-5; 11 bases are shared with TRBD1. Looked up from germline, CDR1 is MNHEY and CDR2 is SVGAGI. With 6 bases clipped from V and 6 bases from J, the junction kept 4 bases outside the gene matches. The CDR3 consists of 14 residues. The CDR3 region has the DNA TGTGCCAGCAGCAGGGACAGGGGGAGTCAGCCCCAGCATTTT. This codes for CASSRDRGSQPQHF.

The chain carries TRBV6-6 and TRBJ2-7; 9 bases agree with TRBD1. Germline-derived CDR1 and CDR2 are MNHNY and SVGAGI (reference sequence). Trimming at V came to 4 bases and at J to 0 bases, leaving 1 base not matched to a gene. The CDR3 loop spans 14 amino acids. The CDR3 sequence is CASSWTGDSYEQYF. Here the CDR3 DNA reads TGTGCCAGCAGTTGGACAGGGGACTCCTACGAGCAGTACTTC.

V and J are TRBV25-1 and TRBJ1-2; tentative D call: TRBD1 (5 bases). The CDR3 totals 13 residues. The V end lost 2 bases, the J end lost 8 bases, and 12 bases lay between the germline ends. Germline V gene lookup returns CDR1 MGHDK and CDR2 SYGVNS. In DNA form, the CDR3 reads TGTGCCAGCAGTGAAGCGGGGCTCCGGGGCTACACCTTC. Translated, it gives CASSEAGLRGYTF.

This chain joins TRBV5-1 and TRBJ1-6, with a weak D call TRBD1 (5 bases). Trimming removed 0 bases from V and 7 bases from J, with 14 bases in between. CDR3 length: 16 amino acids. The germline CDR1 and CDR2 sequences are SGHRS and YFSETQ. CDR3 sequence: CASSLAVGVRNSPLHF. The CDR3 nucleotides read TGCGCCAGCAGCTTGGCAGTAGGGGTTCGGAATTCACCCCTCCACTTT.

The chain is built from TRBV6-5 and TRBJ2-2, with TRBD1 matching 8 bases. V lost 7 bases and J lost 4; bases outside the gene matches: 8. The CDR3 length is 15 residues. The germline gives CDR1 MNHEY, CDR2 SVGAGI. The CDR3 protein is CASTPETGVTGELFF. The DNA of the CDR3 is TGTGCCAGCACCCCAGAGACAGGGGTCACCGGGGAGCTGTTTTTT.

A few counts support this clone. The chain is built from TRBV7-9 and TRBJ2-1; the match to TRBD2 covers 13 bases. Germline V CDR1 and CDR2: SEHNR, FQNEAQ (reference sequence). The trim removed 6 bases at V and 9 bases at J, leaving 11 bases unmatched. This CDR3 comprises 16 residues. DNA for the CDR3: TGTGCCAGCAGAACTTCCGGGACTAGCGGGGTTGGTGAGCAGTTCTTC. It is translated as CASRTSGTSGVGEQFF.

There are a few counts of this clone. The CDR3 region is CASSLYNSYEQYF. The DNA for the CDR3 is TGTGCCAGCAGTTTATATAACTCCTACGAGCAGTACTTC. The J gene is TRBJ2-7, the V gene TRBV6-6; D remains ambiguous. The CDR3 loop spans 13 amino acids. The germline V gene has CDR1 MNHNY and CDR2 SVGAGI (reference sequence). Between the trimmed V and J ends, which lost 4 bases and 0 bases, there was a span of 7 bases.

This clone came up once. This chain uses TRBV2 with TRBJ1-2; 8 bases map to TRBD1. This CDR3 is built from 15 residues. The J segment lost 8 bases and the V segment lost 6 bases, leaving 14 bases of the junction unmatched. In germline, CDR1 is SNHLY, CDR2 FYNNEI. CDR3 amino acids: CASSMVGQGAVGYTF. The CDR3 nucleotides are TGTGCCAGCAGCATGGTGGGGCAGGGGGCAGTAGGCTACACCTTC.

The chain couples TRBV7-2 to TRBJ2-7; 7 nucleotides agree with TRBD2. The CDR3 consists of 15 residues. Per the germline V gene, CDR1 is SGHTA and CDR2 is FQGNSA. V was clipped by 5 bases and J by 5 bases; unmatched bases: 12. CDR3 bases: TGTGCCAGCAGCATCTCAGAGGTAGCGGGCAACGAGCAGTACTTC. Translating gives CASSISEVAGNEQYF.

The chain is built from TRBV7-2 and TRBJ2-7; D is perhaps TRBD2 (5 bases). CDR1 is SGHTA, CDR2 FQGNSA, per germline. The CDR3 runs 15 residues. V dropped 1 base and J dropped 1 base, with 11 bases sitting between them. CDR3 DNA sequence: TGTGCCAGCAGCTTAGAGGGAGTCGGTTCCTACGAGCAGTACTTC. Its translation: CASSLEGVGSYEQYF.

The chain joins TRBV4-1 to TRBJ1-5; 7 bases agree with TRBD1. The CDR3 has 15 amino acids. Germline assignment: CDR1 MGHRA and CDR2 YSYEKL. V gave up 0 bases and J gave up 5 bases; unmatched junction bases: 4. The CDR3 protein is CASSQEGTVYQPQHF. The CDR3, as DNA: TGCGCCAGCAGCCAAGAGGGGACAGTTTATCAGCCCCAGCATTTT.

The chain carries TRBV19 and TRBJ1-4, with 9 bases fitting TRBD1. V was pared by 5 bases and J by 8 bases, with 9 bases of the junction left unmatched. The V gene's germline CDR1 is LNHDA and CDR2 SQIVND (reference sequence). The CDR3 has 15 residues. The CDR3 loop is CASSDRQGVREKLFF. CDR3 DNA: TGTGCCAGTAGTGACCGACAGGGGGTGAGGGAAAAACTGTTTTTT.

The CDR3 DNA sequence: TGTGCCAGCAGCTGGGGACAGGGCTATGGCTACACCTTC. Protein sequence: CASSWGQGYGYTF. The chain combines TRBV7-9 with TRBJ1-2; 9 nucleotides agree with TRBD1. CDR3 length equals 13 residues. Germline V CDR1 and CDR2: SEHNR, FQNEAQ (reference sequence). V lost 4 bases, J lost 4 bases, and 1 base stayed unmatched.

This chain uses TRBV2 with TRBJ1-2, with TRBD1 matching over 7 bases. The CDR3 consists of 13 residues. The trim removed 7 bases at V and 2 bases at J, leaving 4 bases unmatched. Germline V lookup: CDR1 SNHLY, CDR2 FYNNEI. For the CDR3, the DNA is TGTGCCAGCAAAGGGGGCTCCAACTATGGCTACACCTTC. It yields the protein CASKGGSNYGYTF.

V is TRBV30 and J is TRBJ1-5, with D possibly being TRBD1 (6 bases). This CDR3 contains 16 residues. The germline V and J ends were trimmed by 3 bases and 3 bases, with 18 bases remaining between them. Germline lookup yields CDR1 GTSNPN and CDR2 SVGIG (reference sequence). As DNA, the CDR3 is TGTGCCTGGAGCCCGCTCGGGACAATCGCCAATCAGCCCCAGCATTTT. Translating gives CAWSPLGTIANQPQHF.

The gene calls are TRBV7-6 and TRBJ1-2; the match to TRBD1 covers 7 bases. CDR1 is SGHVS and CDR2 is FNYEAQ in the germline V gene. J gave up 4 bases and V 5 bases, and 10 bases lay outside the gene matches. The CDR3 runs to 15 residues. CDR3 sequence reads: CASSAIGGVSYGYTF. For the CDR3, the DNA is TGTGCCAGCAGCGCCATAGGGGGCGTGAGCTATGGCTACACCTTC.

This clone has only a few counts. The chain uses TRBV5-1 and TRBJ2-1; TRBD2 agrees at 7 bases. The CDR3 has 14 amino acids. The germline V gene has CDR1 SGHRS and CDR2 YFSETQ. Trimming took 0 bases from V and 4 from J; bases not matched to a gene: 1. Here the CDR3 reads CASSLVAGYNEQFF. The CDR3 bases are TGCGCCAGCAGCTTGGTAGCGGGTTACAATGAGCAGTTCTTC.

The chain employs TRBV6-1 and TRBJ1-2; 10 bases align to TRBD1. The length of the CDR3 is 14 residues. The V segment lost 7 bases and the J segment 8 bases; nucleotides outside the gene matches: 10. Germline V gene lookup returns CDR1 MNHNS and CDR2 SASEGT. CDR3 sequence: CASNQDRGAYGYTF. The CDR3 region has the DNA TGTGCCAGCAACCAGGACAGGGGGGCGTACGGCTACACCTTC.